This T cell receptor beta chain is drawn from a study of blood T cells in healthy people across ages. Study-level results: Per-million-T-cell TCR beta diversity fell roughly linearly with age. Among long-lived donors, naive CD4+ cells were more numerous and diversity higher than in aged donors. Estimates based on one million T cells were treated as lower bounds.

Germline lookup yields CDR1 SEHNR and CDR2 FQNEAQ (reference sequence). CDR3 length: 16 amino acids. The ends lost 5 bases at V and 0 bases at J; junction bases unmatched: 10. Each sample yielded at least 6.5 million isolated PBMCs. Concerning this clonotype: Its antigen remains unknown.

Primers used in a second PCR of roughly 6 to 11 cycles were a sample-barcoded 5' primer and a J-beta primer mix. TCRdb processed the 5' RACE reads anew with MiXCR; each CDR3 protein has one entry. The table lists 1.5 million to 2 million distinct CDR3 sequences, 49% of them singletons. The TCR comes from a middle-aged woman in good health. Sequencing used blood. The V gene is TRBV7-9, the J gene TRBJ2-7; 7 nucleotides match TRBD2. The CDR3 sequence: CASSGFSSGDSYEQYF. CDR3 DNA sequence: TGTGCCAGCAGCGGGTTCTCAAGCGGGGACTCCTACGAGCAGTACTTC.